Listed below are T cell receptor beta chains from one sample, sequenced in a study of CD8 T cells in ankylosing spondylitis. TCRdb reprocessed the 5' RACE reads via MiXCR and lists one record per CDR3 protein. The sample includes 150,000 to 200,000 distinct CDR3 sequences, around 10% seen only once; the top ten take 25% to 35%. The sample taken for sequencing was blood, either unsorted or a sorted T cell fraction (not recorded which). Every receptor here comes from a male donor with ankylosing spondylitis or in good health (not recorded which). CDR3s leave out the opening cysteine and the closing phenylalanine or tryptophan. Each record gives: V gene, J gene, CDR3 protein.

TRBV7-7	TRBJ2-2	ASSAFIGTGDTGELF
TRBV7-8	TRBJ1-1	ASSPRSVRGTEAF
TRBV6-5	TRBJ1-3	ASSYSRTGHSGNTIY
TRBV5-1	TRBJ2-3	ASSIRTSESTDTQY
TRBV12-3/TRBV12-4	TRBJ1-3	ASLVSAGLFSNTIY
TRBV19	TRBJ2-7	ASSTGALYEQY
TRBV5-1	TRBJ2-1	ASSWTSGRTVGEQF
TRBV9	TRBJ1-3	ASSLSGALFSGNTIY
TRBV11-2	TRBJ2-5	ASSSLGLAGGRRQETQY
TRBV20-1	TRBJ2-1	SASAATYNEQF
TRBV25-1	TRBJ2-7	ASRGQENYEQY
TRBV29-1	TRBJ2-5	SASGRYETQY
TRBV7-2	TRBJ2-7	ASSLSSVSGAEQY
TRBV28	TRBJ2-3	ASSRLSTGTQY
TRBV19	TRBJ2-5	ASSRRGPETQY
TRBV2	TRBJ1-6	AEGAVNSPLH
TRBV24-1	TRBJ2-1	ATSATTSGSNEQF
TRBV5-1	TRBJ1-2	ASSLGRNNYGYT
TRBV6-5	TRBJ1-1	ASSYSSTSLLAF
TRBV6-1	TRBJ2-5	ASSLKRKETQY
TRBV4-3	TRBJ2-1	ASSQGHGASYNEQF
TRBV6-6	TRBJ1-1	ASSRGHLEAF
TRBV28	TRBJ1-2	ASSLQFGYT
TRBV7-6	TRBJ1-1	ASSLASLQAYSGNTEAF
TRBV3-1	TRBJ2-7	ASSQDARGQY
TRBV20-1	TRBJ2-3	SARGFGLAGTDTQY
TRBV5-1	TRBJ2-1	ASSHRTSGSSVNEQF
TRBV3-1	TRBJ2-3	ASSQVEDTQY
TRBV5-1	TRBJ2-4	ASSRTGGADIQY
TRBV12-3/TRBV12-4	TRBJ2-7	ASSVPLGEQY
TRBV4-1	TRBJ2-7	ASSQDRDRGSSRYEQY
TRBV7-2	TRBJ1-3	ASSFGSSGNTIY